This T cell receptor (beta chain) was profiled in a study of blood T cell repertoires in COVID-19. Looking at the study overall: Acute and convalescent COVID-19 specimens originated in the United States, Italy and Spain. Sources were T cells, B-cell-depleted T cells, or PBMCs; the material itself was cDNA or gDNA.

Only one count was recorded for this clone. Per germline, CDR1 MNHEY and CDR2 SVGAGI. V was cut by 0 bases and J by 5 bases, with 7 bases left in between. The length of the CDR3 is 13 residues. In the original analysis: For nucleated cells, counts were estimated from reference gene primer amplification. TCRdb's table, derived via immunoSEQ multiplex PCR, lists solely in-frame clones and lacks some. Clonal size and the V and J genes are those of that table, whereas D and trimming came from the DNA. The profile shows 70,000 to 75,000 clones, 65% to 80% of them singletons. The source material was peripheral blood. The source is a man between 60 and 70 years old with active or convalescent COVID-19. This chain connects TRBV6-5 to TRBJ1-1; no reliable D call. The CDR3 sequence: CASSYSEGTEAFF. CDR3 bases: TGTGCCAGCAGTTACTCCGAGGGAACTGAAGCTTTCTTT.